This T cell receptor (beta chain) was identified during a study of blood T cell repertoires in COVID-19. Study context: COVID-19 samples collected from the United States, Italy and Spain covered acute and convalescent phases. PBMCs, B-cell-depleted T cells, or T cells provided the cDNA or gDNA that made up the material.

In the study's own analysis: Estimates of nucleated cell counts were drawn from the amplification of reference gene primers. The protocol was immunoSEQ multiplex PCR, while the TCRdb copy is restricted to in-frame clones and leaves out a portion. The DNA was the basis for D and trimming; V, J and clone size are from that table. This sample has approximately 110,000 clones, with roughly 80% found just once. CDR3 size: 13 residues. V trimming: 7 bases; J trimming: 7 bases; junction bases outside the gene matches: 9. Sequencing was carried out using peripheral blood. This sequence was found in a man between 70 and 80 years old with active or convalescent COVID-19. This chain connects TRBV12-3 or TRBV12-4 to TRBJ1-1; 7 nucleotides align to TRBD1. CDR3 sequence (DNA): TGTGCCAGCATTTCGACAGGGTCGGGTGAAGCTTTCTTT. Translation: CASISTGSGEAFF.